The present entry profiles one T cell receptor (beta chain) with its context. Authors' data handling: Reference gene primer amplification in the assay estimated nucleated cell counts. This table comes from immunoSEQ multiplex PCR, and its TCRdb copy is limited to in-frame clones, with some not included. Clone size and V and J calls were adopted from that table, with D and trimming inferred from the DNA. The table has about 240,000 clones, just under 85% seen once. Trimming left V 10 bases short and J 6 bases short, with 12 bases between. The CDR3 loop spans 12 amino acids. This specimen comes from a study of blood T cell repertoires in COVID-19. Turning to the study itself: Spain, Italy and the United States supplied samples that represented acute and convalescent COVID-19. PBMCs, B-cell-depleted T cells, or T cells provided the cDNA or gDNA that made up the material.

The source material was peripheral blood. The receptor's source is a woman aged 80 or over with acute or convalescent COVID-19. V gene TRBV12-3 or TRBV12-4 combines with J gene TRBJ2-2; a weak D match, TRBD1 (5 bases). CDR3 DNA sequence: TGTGCCACAAACAGGTCCCCCGGGGAGCTGTTTTTT. The encoded protein is CATNRSPGELFF.